These 26 T cell receptor beta chains originate from one sample sequenced in a study of blood T cells in healthy people across ages. PCR was performed a second time for about 7 to 11 cycles using a sample-barcoded 5' primer and a J-beta primer mix. TCRdb re-analysed the 5' RACE reads in MiXCR, keeping a single row per CDR3 protein. The sample has some 760,000 distinct CDR3 sequences; 25% are singletons. This sample also appeared in a second study, on T cells of mothers and their children.

Sequencing was done on a sample of blood. These receptors were collected from a boy younger than 18 in good health.

The count of this clonotype is one. The rearrangement links TRBV29-1 to TRBJ2-5, with TRBD2 matching over 12 bases. The assigned J gene may be wrong: the sequence end matches TRBJ2-7 better. This CDR3 region has 13 residues. Germline CDR1 is SQVTM and CDR2 is ANQGSEA. CDR3 sequence (DNA): TGCAGCGGGCGCCTAGCGGGAGGGTACGAGCAGTACTTC. Translation gives CSGRLAGGYEQYF.

This clonotype showed up just a few times. The chain recombines TRBV6-5 with TRBJ2-5, with 8 bases matching TRBD1. Looked up from germline, CDR1 is MNHEY and CDR2 is SVGAGI. Germline trimming cut 0 bases from V and 4 bases from J; bases unmatched to any gene: 10. CDR3 length: 17 residues. Here the CDR3 DNA reads TGTGCCAGCAGTTACTCGGAGACAGGGGAGGACGGAGAGACCCAGTACTTC. This gives the protein CASSYSETGEDGETQYF.

This clonotype was seen only a few times. J is TRBJ2-5 and V is TRBV7-9; perhaps D is TRBD1 or TRBD2 (5 bases each). V was clipped by 4 bases and J by 2 bases, with 14 bases between them. Germline V lookup: CDR1 SEHNR, CDR2 FQNEAQ (reference sequence). CDR3 length: 15 residues. The CDR3 loop is CASSSLRGEQETQYF. Here the CDR3 DNA reads TGTGCCAGCAGCTCCCTCCGGGGCGAACAAGAGACCCAGTACTTC.

This clonotype occurred a few times. The rearrangement links TRBV5-5 to TRBJ2-7, with a weak D call TRBD1 (5 bases). V was clipped by 0 bases and J by 7 bases, with 8 bases between them. CDR3 size: 12 residues. Germline CDR1 SGHKS, CDR2 YYEKEE (reference sequence). CDR3 loop: CASSLGGEEQYF. The CDR3, as DNA: TGTGCCAGCAGCTTGGGGGGCGAGGAGCAGTACTTC.

V usage is TRBV7-2 and J usage is TRBJ2-3, with unresolved D. Germline loops: CDR1 SGHTA, CDR2 FQGNSA. V was trimmed by 4 bases and J by 2 bases, leaving 10 bases between them. The CDR3 length is 14 residues. CDR3 bases: TGTGCCAGCAGCTCGAGGCGTTACACAGATACGCAGTATTTT. Translated, it gives CASSSRRYTDTQYF.

The chain carries TRBV9 and TRBJ2-1; tentatively, D is TRBD1 or TRBD2 (7 bases each). V dropped 3 bases and J dropped 2 bases, with 15 bases sitting between them. Germline V gene sequence: CDR1 SGDLS, CDR2 YYNGEE. The CDR3 runs to 16 residues. In DNA form, the CDR3 reads TGTGCCAGCAGCGAGGGGGCCGGGACTACCTACAATGAGCAGTTCTTC. Protein sequence: CASSEGAGTTYNEQFF.

V usage is TRBV4-1 and J usage is TRBJ2-5; D perhaps matches TRBD2 (5 bases). V was pared by 2 bases and J by 7 bases, with 17 bases between. Germline loops: CDR1 MGHRA, CDR2 YSYEKL. The CDR3 spans 15 residues. The CDR3, as DNA: TGCGCCAGCAGCCAACTGGACTCCGGGTTTGGGACCCAGTACTTC. Amino acids: CASSQLDSGFGTQYF.

This chain joins TRBV3-1 and TRBJ2-5; no firm D call. V lost 1 base and J 7 bases, leaving 10 bases between the germline ends. The CDR3 sequence is 13 residues long. CDR1 is LGHDT, CDR2 YNNKEL, per germline (reference sequence). CDR3 coding DNA: TGTGCCAGCAGCCAAGGTGCCGTTGGGACCCAGTACTTC. Amino acid sequence: CASSQGAVGTQYF.

This clonotype was picked up a small number of times. J is TRBJ2-2 and V is TRBV27, with a weak D call TRBD2 (6 bases). The CDR3 consists of 15 residues. Germline CDR1 MNHEY, CDR2 SMNVEV (reference sequence). The ends were cut back, 6 bases at V and 1 base at J, with 12 bases in the middle. CDR3 residues: CASRSGTLNTGELFF. CDR3 coding DNA: TGTGCCAGCAGATCCGGGACTCTGAACACCGGGGAGCTGTTTTTT.

This clonotype showed up just a few times. The CDR3 reads CASSLSADYFNEKLFF. The CDR3 coding sequence is TGTGCCAGCAGCTTATCGGCCGACTACTTTAATGAAAAACTGTTTTTT. The chain employs TRBV7-9 and TRBJ1-4; D ambiguous. The CDR3 has 16 amino acids. Germline assignment: CDR1 SEHNR and CDR2 FQNEAQ (reference sequence). Trimming stripped 2 bases from V and 4 bases from J, with 14 bases between.

This clonotype came up a few times. One end of the junction fails to match germline, which may point to a read error. The chain combines TRBV7-2 with TRBJ1-2; D gene uncertain. This CDR3 has 13 amino acids. Per the germline V gene, CDR1 is SGHTA and CDR2 is FQGNSA. CDR3 residues: CACSSPTVYGYTF. The CDR3 DNA reads TGTGCCTGCAGCTCCCCGACGGTCTATGGCTACACCTTC.

The V call is TRBV29-1, the J call TRBJ2-1; TRBD2 is a possible D gene (6 bases). The V and J ends lost 6 bases and 0 bases respectively, with 18 bases between them. CDR3 length: 16 amino acids. Germline CDR1 SQVTM, CDR2 ANQGSEA. The CDR3 region is CSVTTSGGSSYNEQFF. The CDR3 coding sequence is TGCAGCGTGACTACCTCCGGGGGAAGCTCCTACAATGAGCAGTTCTTC.

This clonotype was seen at least ten times. The chain uses TRBV20-1 and TRBJ2-7; D is ambiguous. V lost 3 bases to trimming and J lost 3 bases, with 9 bases between them. Germline values: CDR1 DFQATT, CDR2 SNEGSKA (reference sequence). The CDR3 runs to 12 residues. The CDR3 bases are TGCAGTGCTAGCACGGACCTCTACGAGCAGTACTTC. As protein: CSASTDLYEQYF.

This clonotype was seen a handful of times. The CDR3 here is CSVVGRSSYNEQFF. The CDR3, as DNA: TGCAGCGTTGTAGGTCGGAGCTCCTACAATGAGCAGTTCTTC. The chain couples TRBV29-1 to TRBJ2-1; D is unresolved. Per the germline V gene, CDR1 is SQVTM and CDR2 is ANQGSEA. Trimming took off 4 bases at V and 0 bases at J, with 10 bases between the two ends. The CDR3 consists of 14 residues.

This clonotype was counted a few times. The gene calls are TRBV4-1 and TRBJ1-5; D remains ambiguous. The CDR3 has 14 residues. Germline values: CDR1 MGHRA, CDR2 YSYEKL. V lost 0 bases, J lost 3 bases, and 6 bases lay in between. Here the CDR3 DNA reads TGCGCCAGCAGCCAAGAAGGATACAATCAGCCCCAGCATTTT. Amino acid sequence: CASSQEGYNQPQHF.

Only a few counts were recorded for this clonotype. The gene calls are TRBV7-8 and TRBJ2-5; D gene uncertain. The CDR3 covers 12 residues. Trimming took 4 bases from V and 7 from J, leaving 10 bases between them. Germline CDR1 reads SGHVS; CDR2 reads FQNEAQ. The CDR3 coding sequence is TGTGCCAGCAGCTCAGAGGACCCGACCCAGTACTTC. It codes for CASSSEDPTQYF.

The chain links TRBV28 to TRBJ2-3, with D maybe TRBD2 (5 bases). CDR1 is MDHEN and CDR2 is SYDVKM in the germline V gene. CDR3 length: 16 residues. Trimming cost V 5 bases and J 1 base, with 16 bases left between them. The DNA of the CDR3 is TGTGCCAGCAGTCCGGACTTTGGGTTAGGCACAGATACGCAGTATTTT. It encodes CASSPDFGLGTDTQYF.

The J gene is TRBJ2-5, the V gene TRBV7-8, with 12 bases lining up with TRBD2. The J call may be mistaken, given a closer DNA end match to TRBJ2-7. In germline, CDR1 is SGHVS, CDR2 FQNEAQ. This CDR3 is 17 amino acids long. The CDR3 DNA follows: TGTGCCAGCAGCCAGCCACCGGGACTAGCGGGTTGGTCCGAGCAGTACTTC. Translation: CASSQPPGLAGWSEQYF.

This chain links TRBV12-3 or TRBV12-4 with TRBJ1-2; D gene uncertain. This CDR3 has 13 amino acids. Trimming cost V 3 bases and J 7 bases, with 12 bases left between them. The CDR3 sequence is CASSLKAGVGYTF. DNA of the CDR3: TGTGCCAGCAGTTTGAAGGCGGGTGTTGGCTACACCTTC.

The chain combines TRBV7-2 with TRBJ2-3; TRBD2 matches 8 bases. This CDR3 is 15 amino acids long. Germline CDR1 is SGHTA and CDR2 is FQGNSA. Losses at the gene ends were 3 bases for V and 4 bases for J; bases not matched to a gene: 6. The CDR3 region has the DNA TGTGCCAGCAGCTTCCGGGGGGGCTTCTCAGATACGCAGTATTTT. Protein: CASSFRGGFSDTQYF.

This clonotype was seen more than once but under ten times. The chain carries TRBV9 and TRBJ1-5, with a tentative D call TRBD1 (6 bases). CDR3 length: 15 residues. Trimming removed 6 bases at V and 6 bases at J, with 19 bases between. CDR1 is SGDLS and CDR2 is YYNGEE in the germline V gene. For the CDR3, the DNA is TGTGCCAGCAACTCTGGGGGCCTTCTGGCTCAGCCCCAGCATTTT. Translated: CASNSGGLLAQPQHF.

The chain carries TRBV12-3 or TRBV12-4 and TRBJ1-1; weak D call: TRBD1 (5 bases). Trimming shortened V by 6 bases and J by 1 base, and 9 bases separated the two germline ends. This CDR3 spans 13 amino acids. The CDR3 nucleotides read TGTGCCAGCAGGGGACTGCCGAACACTGAAGCTTTCTTT. Its protein is CASRGLPNTEAFF.

This clonotype was seen a handful of times. V is TRBV29-1 and J is TRBJ2-7; the D gene is possibly TRBD1 (5 bases). This CDR3 spans 11 amino acids. Between the trimmed V and J ends, which lost 7 bases and 1 base, there was a span of 8 bases. The V gene's germline CDR1 is SQVTM and CDR2 ANQGSEA. CDR3 DNA sequence: TGCAGCGCGACAGTTTCCTACGAGCAGTACTTC. Its protein is CSATVSYEQYF.

The sample holds one count of this clonotype. The chain combines TRBV12-3 or TRBV12-4 with TRBJ2-1; D possibly corresponds to TRBD1 (6 bases). V lost 5 bases and J lost 4, with 12 bases in between. This CDR3 spans 14 amino acids. The CDR3: CASSGGQQYNEQFF. The CDR3, as DNA: TGTGCCAGCAGTGGAGGACAGCAGTACAATGAGCAGTTCTTC.

This chain uses TRBV4-1 with TRBJ2-1; D perhaps matches TRBD2 (6 bases). This CDR3 has 18 residues. CDR1 MGHRA and CDR2 YSYEKL come from the germline V gene. Trimming took off 2 bases at V and 0 bases at J, with 17 bases between the two ends. CDR3 nucleotide sequence: TGCGCCAGCAGCCAAACTCCGGGACTCAATCTCTCCTACAATGAGCAGTTCTTC. Translating gives CASSQTPGLNLSYNEQFF.

This clonotype was counted a few times. The chain joins TRBV7-9 to TRBJ2-5; 13 positions match TRBD2. The germline V gene encodes CDR1 SEHNR and CDR2 FQNEAQ (reference sequence). The J segment lost 5 bases and the V segment lost 4 bases, leaving 13 bases of the junction unmatched. CDR3 length: 18 residues. The CDR3 nucleotides read TGTGCCAGCAGCTCAACGATCAGACTAGCGGGAGGAGGGGAGACCCAGTACTTC. Translated: CASSSTIRLAGGGETQYF.